These T cell receptor beta chains were read from a single sample in a study of blood T cell repertoires in COVID-19. Clones were sequenced by immunoSEQ multiplex PCR, and TCRdb holds only the in-frame ones, with some missing. The sample lists 250,000 to 300,000 clones; roughly 84% were seen once. What was sequenced was peripheral blood. The source of these receptors is a man aged 55-75 years with acute or convalescent COVID-19. The CDR3 runs from the conserved cysteine through the conserved F or W. A D gene is named only where the DNA matches it firmly. Size is omitted from some rows. Given values are once, few, many or a class for expanded clones.

V: TRBV7-2; J: TRBJ2-5; D: TRBD2; size: once; DNA: TGTGCCAGCAGCTACGGGGGGTACTACCAAGAGACCCAGTACTTC; CDR3: CASSYGGYYQETQYF
V: TRBV4-2; J: TRBJ2-1; D: NA; size: NA; DNA: TGTGCCAGCAGCCAAGAACTAGTAAGCAGGGAGCAGTTCTTC; CDR3: CASSQELVSREQFF
V: TRBV20-1; J: TRBJ2-7; D: TRBD1; size: NA; DNA: TGCAGTGCTAGTCTGGGACAGACCTACGAGCAGTACTTC; CDR3: CSASLGQTYEQYF
V: TRBV14; J: TRBJ1-1; D: TRBD1; size: NA; DNA: TGTGCCAGCAGCGGACAGGGGAACACTGAAGCTTTCTTT; CDR3: CASSGQGNTEAFF
V: TRBV2; J: TRBJ1-1; D: NA; size: NA; DNA: TGTGCCAGCAGTGAGGCAAACATGAACACTGAAGCTTTCTTT; CDR3: CASSEANMNTEAFF
V: TRBV9; J: TRBJ2-1; D: NA; size: NA; DNA: TGTGCCAGCAGCGTAGAGGGAGTTATCTACAATGAGCAGTTCTTC; CDR3: CASSVEGVIYNEQFF
V: TRBV7-9; J: TRBJ1-4; D: NA; size: NA; DNA: TGTGCCAGCAGCTTAGTGGCAGACCCCGGGAGTGAAAAACTGTTTTTT; CDR3: CASSLVADPGSEKLFF
V: TRBV7-6; J: TRBJ1-1; D: NA; size: NA; DNA: TGTGCCAGCAGCTTAGGTTTAGCGAACACTGAAGCTTTCTTT; CDR3: CASSLGLANTEAFF
V: TRBV5-1; J: TRBJ1-4; D: TRBD1; size: NA; DNA: TGCGCCAGCAGCTTGTATGACAGGGTCACTAATGAAAAACTGTTTTTT; CDR3: CASSLYDRVTNEKLFF
V: TRBV27; J: TRBJ2-2; D: NA; size: NA; DNA: TGTGCCAGCAGTCCCGTTTACACATACACCGGGGAGCTGTTTTTT; CDR3: CASSPVYTYTGELFF
V: TRBV6-5; J: TRBJ2-1; D: NA; size: NA; DNA: TGTGCCAGCCTAAATCACGGGGGGCCGTACAATGAGCAGTTCTTC; CDR3: CASLNHGGPYNEQFF
V: TRBV5-4; J: TRBJ2-3; D: NA; size: once; DNA: TGTGCCAGCAGCTTGGGTCAGGGCAGCACAGATACGCAGTATTTT; CDR3: CASSLGQGSTDTQYF
V: TRBV4-1; J: TRBJ1-5; D: NA; size: NA; DNA: TGCGCCAGCAGCCAAGGATCAGGGTGGTTTAGCAATCAGCCCCAGCATTTT; CDR3: CASSQGSGWFSNQPQHF
V: TRBV10-3; J: TRBJ2-7; D: TRBD2; size: few; DNA: TGTGCCATCAGTCTCAACGCCGGGACTAGCGACGAGCAGTACTTC; CDR3: CAISLNAGTSDEQYF
V: TRBV24-1; J: TRBJ2-2; D: TRBD1; size: NA; DNA: TGTGCCACCAGCAGGACAGGGGACACCGGGGAGCTGTTTTTT; CDR3: CATSRTGDTGELFF
V: TRBV5-1; J: TRBJ2-7; D: TRBD1; size: NA; DNA: TGCGCCAGCAGCCACGGACAGGGCTACGAGCAGTACTTC; CDR3: CASSHGQGYEQYF
V: TRBV18; J: TRBJ2-7; D: TRBD2; size: NA; DNA: TGTGCCAGCTCACCACCACTAGCGGGAGGTGAGGAGCAGTACTTC; CDR3: CASSPPLAGGEEQYF
V: TRBV19; J: TRBJ2-2; D: TRBD2; size: NA; DNA: TGTGCCAGTAAGGCGGGGGCCGGGGAGCTGTTTTTT; CDR3: CASKAGAGELFF
V: TRBV5-4; J: TRBJ2-7; D: NA; size: NA; DNA: TGTGCCAGCAGCTTGAGGGGGTCCTACGAGCAGTACTTC; CDR3: CASSLRGSYEQYF
V: TRBV7-2; J: TRBJ1-1; D: TRBD1; size: few; DNA: TGTGCCAGCAGCTTGCAGACAGGGGTTACTGAAGCTTTCTTT; CDR3: CASSLQTGVTEAFF
V: TRBV7-9; J: TRBJ1-5; D: NA; size: NA; DNA: TGTGCCAGCAGCTTTTATAGCAATCAGCCCCAGCATTTT; CDR3: CASSFYSNQPQHF
V: TRBV28; J: TRBJ1-5; D: NA; size: NA; DNA: TGTGCCAGCAGCAACCTTCAGGGCAGGAGGGATCAGCCCCAGCATTTT; CDR3: CASSNLQGRRDQPQHF
V: TRBV25-1; J: TRBJ2-3; D: TRBD2; size: NA; DNA: TGTGCCAGCAGTGAAACGAAATTAAGGCTAGCGGGCACAGATACGCAGTATTTT; CDR3: CASSETKLRLAGTDTQYF
V: TRBV7-2; J: TRBJ2-7; D: TRBD1; size: once; DNA: TGTGCCAGCAGCTTAGGGGCAGGGGGCTACGAGCAGTACTTC; CDR3: CASSLGAGGYEQYF
V: TRBV27; J: TRBJ2-3; D: NA; size: NA; DNA: TGTGCCAGCAGTTTATCGGCGGTTCCTAGCACAGATACGCAGTATTTT; CDR3: CASSLSAVPSTDTQYF
V: TRBV4-2; J: TRBJ1-3; D: NA; size: NA; DNA: TGTGCCAGCAGCCAAGAAGCGACAGCTACTGGAAACACCATATATTTT; CDR3: CASSQEATATGNTIYF
V: TRBV7-3; J: TRBJ2-3; D: TRBD1; size: NA; DNA: TGTGCCAGCACCCCCGGACAGGGGGCAGATACGCAGTATTTT; CDR3: CASTPGQGADTQYF
V: TRBV9; J: TRBJ2-2; D: TRBD2; size: NA; DNA: TGTGCCAGCAGCGTAGCGGGAGGGCCCACCGGGGAGCTGTTTTTT; CDR3: CASSVAGGPTGELFF